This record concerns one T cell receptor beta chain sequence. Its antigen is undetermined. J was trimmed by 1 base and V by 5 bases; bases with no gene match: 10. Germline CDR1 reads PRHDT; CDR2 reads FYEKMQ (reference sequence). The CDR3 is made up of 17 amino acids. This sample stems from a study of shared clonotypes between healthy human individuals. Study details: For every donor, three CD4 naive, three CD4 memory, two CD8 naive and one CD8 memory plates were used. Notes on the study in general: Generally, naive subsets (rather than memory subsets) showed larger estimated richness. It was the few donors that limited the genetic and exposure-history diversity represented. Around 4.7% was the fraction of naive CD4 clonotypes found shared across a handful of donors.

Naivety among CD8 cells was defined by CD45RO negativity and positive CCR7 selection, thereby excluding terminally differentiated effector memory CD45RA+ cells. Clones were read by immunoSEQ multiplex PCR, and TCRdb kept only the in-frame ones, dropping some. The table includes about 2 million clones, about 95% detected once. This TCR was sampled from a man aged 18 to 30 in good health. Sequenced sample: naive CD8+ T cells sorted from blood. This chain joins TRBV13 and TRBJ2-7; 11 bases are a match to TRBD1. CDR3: CASSPAGDRGLSYEQYF. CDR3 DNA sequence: TGTGCCAGCAGCCCCGCGGGGGACAGGGGGTTGTCCTACGAGCAGTACTTC.